The entry that follows covers one T cell receptor beta chain sequence. Its antigen remains unknown. This record comes from a study of OX40 agonist ivuxolimab in advanced cancers. The overall study: Dose-escalation patients had hepatocellular carcinoma, melanoma, renal cell or head and neck cancer.

Sequencing was performed with immunoSEQ multiplex PCR; in TCRdb, only in-frame clones are kept and a portion is missing. The data show about 68,000 clones, over 75% seen once. The study's findings and limits: In the 0.1 to 3.0 mg/kg range, CD4+ and CD8+ blood T cells had expanded clonally by week 6.

The sample here was CD4+ or CD8+ T cells sorted from blood, taken in a trial of the OX40 agonist ivuxolimab. The sequence came from an adult with an advanced solid tumor such as melanoma, head and neck, liver or kidney cancer.

CDR3 in DNA: TGTGCCAGCAGCGTAGGATGGGGGGCCCTCTTATATGGCTACACCTTC. It is translated as CASSVGWGALLYGYTF. The chain links TRBV9 to TRBJ1-2; weak D call: TRBD1 (6 bases). Germline CDR1 reads SGDLS; CDR2 reads YYNGEE. CDR3 length: 16 residues. Trimming pared 0 bases from V and 5 bases from J, leaving 17 bases between.